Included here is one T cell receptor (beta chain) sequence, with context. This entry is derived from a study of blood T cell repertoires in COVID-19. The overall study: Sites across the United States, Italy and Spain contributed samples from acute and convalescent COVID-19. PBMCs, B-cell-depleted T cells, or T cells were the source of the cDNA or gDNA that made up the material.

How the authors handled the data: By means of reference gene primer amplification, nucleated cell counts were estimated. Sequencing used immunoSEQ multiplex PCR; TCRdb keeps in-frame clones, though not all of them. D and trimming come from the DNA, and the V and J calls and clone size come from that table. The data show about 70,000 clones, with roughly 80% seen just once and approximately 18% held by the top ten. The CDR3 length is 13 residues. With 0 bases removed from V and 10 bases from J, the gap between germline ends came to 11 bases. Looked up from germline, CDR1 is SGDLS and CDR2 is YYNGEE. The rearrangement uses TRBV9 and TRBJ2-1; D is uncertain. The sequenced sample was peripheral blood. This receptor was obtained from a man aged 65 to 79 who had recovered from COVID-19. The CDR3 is CASSVGGLPEQFF. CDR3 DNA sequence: TGTGCCAGCAGCGTAGGAGGCCTGCCAGAGCAGTTCTTC.